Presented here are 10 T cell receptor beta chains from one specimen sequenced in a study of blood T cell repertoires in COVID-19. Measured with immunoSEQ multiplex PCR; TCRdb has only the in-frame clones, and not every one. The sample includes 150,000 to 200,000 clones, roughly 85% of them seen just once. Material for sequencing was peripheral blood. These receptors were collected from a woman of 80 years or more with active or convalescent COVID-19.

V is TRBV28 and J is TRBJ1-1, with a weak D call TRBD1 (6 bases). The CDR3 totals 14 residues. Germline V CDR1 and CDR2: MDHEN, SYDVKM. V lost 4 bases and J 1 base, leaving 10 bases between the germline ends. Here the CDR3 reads CASSWIQGNTEAFF. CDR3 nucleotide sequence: TGTGCCAGCAGTTGGATACAGGGGAACACTGAAGCTTTCTTT.

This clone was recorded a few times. DNA for the CDR3: TGTGCCAGCAGTGTTTTCGAGGTGCGGCGGGTAGGGGAGACCCAGTACTTC. Translating it yields CASSVFEVRRVGETQYF. The gene calls are TRBV2 and TRBJ2-5; tentatively, D is TRBD2 (5 bases). Trimming shortened V by 4 bases and J by 5 bases, and 23 bases separated the two germline ends. This CDR3 has 17 residues. Germline V gene lookup returns CDR1 SNHLY and CDR2 FYNNEI.

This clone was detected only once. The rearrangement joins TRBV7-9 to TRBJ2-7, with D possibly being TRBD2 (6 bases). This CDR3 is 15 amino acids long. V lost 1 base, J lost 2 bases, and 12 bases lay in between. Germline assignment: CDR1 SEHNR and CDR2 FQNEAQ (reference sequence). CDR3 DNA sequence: TGTGCCAGCAGCTTAGTACTAGCTCCTACCTACGAGCAGTACTTC. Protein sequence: CASSLVLAPTYEQYF. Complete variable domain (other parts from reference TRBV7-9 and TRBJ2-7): DTGVSQNPRHKITKRGQNVTFRCDPISEHNRLYWYRQTLGQGPEFLTYFQNEAQLEKSRLLSDRFSAERPKGSFSTLEIQRTEQGDSAMYLCASSLVLAPTYEQYFGPGTRLTVT.

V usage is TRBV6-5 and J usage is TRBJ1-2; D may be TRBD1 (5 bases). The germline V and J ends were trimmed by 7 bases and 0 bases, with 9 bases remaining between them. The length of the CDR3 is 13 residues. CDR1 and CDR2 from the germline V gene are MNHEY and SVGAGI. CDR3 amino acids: CASTRTPNYGYTF. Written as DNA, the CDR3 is TGTGCCAGCACCAGGACACCTAACTATGGCTACACCTTC.

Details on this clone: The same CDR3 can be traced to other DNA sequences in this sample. DNA of the CDR3: TGCGCCAGCACCTTTAGAGATACGCAGTATTTT. Amino acids: CASTFRDTQYF. The chain employs TRBV5-1 and TRBJ2-3; D is unresolved. Looked up from germline, CDR1 is SGHRS and CDR2 is YFSETQ. This CDR3 is built from 11 residues. Trimming shortened V by 6 bases and J by 5 bases, and 7 bases separated the two germline ends.

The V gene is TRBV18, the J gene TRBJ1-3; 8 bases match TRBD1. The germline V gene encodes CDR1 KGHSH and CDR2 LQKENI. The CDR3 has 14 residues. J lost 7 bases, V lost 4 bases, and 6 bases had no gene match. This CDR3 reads CASSLPTGVNTIYF. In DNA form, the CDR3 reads TGTGCCAGCTCACTACCGACAGGGGTGAACACCATATATTTT.

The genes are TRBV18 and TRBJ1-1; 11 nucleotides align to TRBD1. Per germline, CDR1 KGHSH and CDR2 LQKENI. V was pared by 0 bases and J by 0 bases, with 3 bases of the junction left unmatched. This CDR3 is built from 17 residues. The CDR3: CASSPPRTGGVNTEAFF. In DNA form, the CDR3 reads TGTGCCAGCTCACCACCGAGGACAGGGGGCGTGAACACTGAAGCTTTCTTT. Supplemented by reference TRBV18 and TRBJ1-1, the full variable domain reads NAGVMQNPRHLVRRRGQEARLRCSPMKGHSHVYWYRQLPEEGLKFMVYLQKENIIDESGMPKERFSAEFPKEGPSILRIQQVVRGDSAAYFCASSPPRTGGVNTEAFFGQGTRLTVV.

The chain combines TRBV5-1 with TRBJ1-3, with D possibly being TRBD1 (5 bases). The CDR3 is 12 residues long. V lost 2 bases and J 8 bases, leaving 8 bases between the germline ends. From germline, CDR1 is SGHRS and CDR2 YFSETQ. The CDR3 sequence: CASSLRGDTIYF. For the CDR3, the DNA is TGCGCCAGCAGCTTAAGGGGTGACACCATATATTTT.

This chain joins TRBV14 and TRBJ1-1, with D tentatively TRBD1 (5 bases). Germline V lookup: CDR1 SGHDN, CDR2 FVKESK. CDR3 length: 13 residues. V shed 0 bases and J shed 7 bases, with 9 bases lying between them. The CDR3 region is CASSQDLGREAFF. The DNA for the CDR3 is TGTGCCAGCAGCCAAGATCTGGGGCGTGAAGCTTTCTTT.

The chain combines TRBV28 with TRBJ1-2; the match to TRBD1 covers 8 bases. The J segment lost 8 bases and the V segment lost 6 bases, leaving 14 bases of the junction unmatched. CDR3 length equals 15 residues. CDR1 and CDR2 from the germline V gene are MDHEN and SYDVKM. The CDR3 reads CASSNGRQGYMGYTF. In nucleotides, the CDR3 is TGTGCCAGCAGCAATGGACGACAGGGGTATATGGGCTACACCTTC.